This T cell receptor (beta chain) stems from a study of blood T cell repertoires in COVID-19. V was shortened by 6 bases and J by 3 bases, with 15 bases between the two germline ends. Germline-derived CDR1 and CDR2 are LNHNV and YYDKDF (reference sequence). This CDR3 region has 14 residues. Some clones are missing from TCRdb's copy, which holds only in-frame ones; the method was immunoSEQ multiplex PCR. The sample yields 160,000 or so clones, roughly 82% seen once. This chain connects TRBV15 to TRBJ2-7; tentatively, D is TRBD1 (7 bases). Sequencing was carried out using peripheral blood. This clonotype was obtained from a woman aged 45 to 65 with acute or convalescent COVID-19. The CDR3 DNA sequence: TGTGCCACCAGTATTTACAGGGGAGGCTACGAGCAGTACTTC. Amino acids: CATSIYRGGYEQYF.